Below, 28 T cell receptor beta chains from the same sample are listed, as sequenced in a study of cytomegalovirus exposure and HLA in healthy donors. The primer mix had 60 Vbeta and 13 Jbeta primers. The repertoire was sequenced with immunoSEQ multiplex PCR; TCRdb's copy has only in-frame clones and lacks some. The table records about 110,000 clones, just under 75% of them present only once. Sequenced sample: PBMCs. The origin of the receptors is a man aged 50-59 years in good health and CMV-seropositive.

The chain employs TRBV14 and TRBJ2-2, with 7 bases matching TRBD1. CDR1 and CDR2 (germline): SGHDN, FVKESK. This CDR3 spans 16 amino acids. The V segment lost 6 bases and the J segment 1 base; nucleotides outside the gene matches: 8. This CDR3 reads CASSREQGKNTGELFF. CDR3 bases: TGTGCCAGCAGTCGCGAACAGGGGAAGAACACCGGGGAGCTGTTTTTT.

This clone was observed a single time. The chain employs TRBV5-1 and TRBJ2-2, with 10 bases lining up with TRBD1. CDR3 length: 15 residues. CDR1 and CDR2 from the germline V gene are SGHRS and YFSETQ. The J segment lost 7 bases and the V segment lost 7 bases, leaving 10 bases of the junction unmatched. In DNA form, the CDR3 reads TGCGCCAGCTCGGGACAGGGGCCAGGAGGCGGGGAGCTGTTTTTT. Translating it yields CASSGQGPGGGELFF.

The chain carries TRBV29-1 and TRBJ2-5; D is perhaps TRBD2 (5 bases). The CDR3 covers 14 residues. Trimming left V 5 bases short and J 6 bases short, with 19 bases between. Germline V lookup: CDR1 SQVTM, CDR2 ANQGSEA. CDR3 protein: CSVLPTGRLKTQYF. The DNA of the CDR3 is TGCAGCGTTCTCCCGACGGGGAGACTGAAGACCCAGTACTTC.

V and J are TRBV6-1 and TRBJ1-4, with D unresolved. Germline V gives CDR1 MNHNS, CDR2 SASEGT. The CDR3 sequence is 14 residues long. Trimming took 7 bases from V and 0 from J, leaving 9 bases between them. The CDR3 here is CASTLTTTNEKLFF. The CDR3 DNA reads TGTGCCAGCACCTTGACAACAACTAATGAAAAACTGTTTTTT.

The chain has TRBV9 and TRBJ2-1; a weak D match, TRBD2 (7 bases). V lost 0 bases and J 8 bases, leaving 18 bases between the germline ends. The CDR3 consists of 16 residues. Germline V gives CDR1 SGDLS, CDR2 YYNGEE. The CDR3 nucleotides read TGTGCCAGCAGCGTAGGTCGGGGGGCCCTCGCCGATGAGCAGTTCTTC. Residues: CASSVGRGALADEQFF.

CDR3 residues: CASSLSRVETEAFF. The CDR3 DNA is TGTGCCAGCAGCTTATCTAGAGTCGAAACTGAAGCTTTCTTT. This chain joins TRBV7-2 and TRBJ1-1; D is unresolved. The CDR3 spans 14 residues. Per germline, CDR1 SGHTA and CDR2 FQGNSA. Trimming left V 2 bases short and J 5 bases short, with 12 bases between.

This chain links TRBV4-1 with TRBJ1-2; D unresolved. CDR1 is MGHRA, CDR2 YSYEKL, per germline. Trimming removed 7 bases from V and 4 bases from J, with 19 bases in between. The CDR3 consists of 15 residues. CDR3 in amino acids: CASIPGEGQRYGYTF. CDR3 nucleotides: TGCGCCAGCATACCTGGGGAGGGCCAGCGCTATGGCTACACCTTC.

This clone appeared a few times. The chain employs TRBV6-1 and TRBJ2-1, with TRBD1 matching 8 bases. Trimming took 2 bases from V and 9 from J; bases not matched to a gene: 12. The V gene's germline CDR1 is MNHNS and CDR2 SASEGT. The CDR3 totals 16 residues. CDR3 coding DNA: TGTGCCAGCAGTGAAAGTTGGCAGGGGGCCTATGGTGAGCAGTTCTTC. It is translated as CASSESWQGAYGEQFF.

The CDR3 region is CASSSRGEFVYGYTF. The CDR3 DNA reads TGTGCCAGCAGTTCGCGCGGGGAATTTGTCTATGGCTACACCTTC. This chain uses TRBV28 with TRBJ1-2; D gene uncertain. Germline assignment: CDR1 MDHEN and CDR2 SYDVKM. The CDR3 contains 15 residues. Trimming removed 4 bases at V and 4 bases at J, with 16 bases between.

The chain uses TRBV4-1 and TRBJ2-5, with 8 positions matching TRBD1. J was trimmed by 5 bases and V by 4 bases; bases with no gene match: 6. The CDR3 is 14 amino acids. Germline CDR1 reads MGHRA; CDR2 reads YSYEKL. CDR3 nucleotide sequence: TGCGCCAGCAGCCCCAGGGGGCTATGGGAGACCCAGTACTTC. Translation gives CASSPRGLWETQYF.

The rearrangement links TRBV5-1 to TRBJ2-3; 7 bases match TRBD1. CDR1 is SGHRS and CDR2 is YFSETQ in the germline V gene. CDR3 size: 14 residues. J gave up 4 bases and V 4 bases, and 6 bases lay outside the gene matches. CDR3 region: CASSDRQGPDTQYF. The CDR3 bases are TGCGCCAGCAGCGACCGACAGGGCCCAGATACGCAGTATTTT.

This chain connects TRBV30 to TRBJ2-5, with 8 bases lining up with TRBD2. V lost 5 bases and J lost 4; bases outside the gene matches: 3. The germline CDR1 and CDR2 sequences are GTSNPN and SVGIG (reference sequence). This CDR3 has 12 residues. CDR3 amino acids: CAWAGGGETQYF. CDR3 coding DNA: TGTGCCTGGGCCGGGGGGGGAGAGACCCAGTACTTC.

This clone was observed a few times. DNA of the CDR3: TGCAGCGTTTCGAGCGGGAGGGCCCCCAATGAGCAGTTCTTC. As protein: CSVSSGRAPNEQFF. V is TRBV29-1 and J is TRBJ2-1, with 10 bases that match TRBD2. The CDR3 covers 14 residues. The J segment lost 6 bases and the V segment lost 5 bases, leaving 7 bases of the junction unmatched. Germline assignment: CDR1 SQVTM and CDR2 ANQGSEA.

This clone appeared a few times. CDR3 bases: TGCGCCAGCAGCTTGTCTGGGGAGGGCTACACCTTC. As protein: CASSLSGEGYTF. The chain couples TRBV5-1 to TRBJ1-2; D is unclear. V gave up 1 base and J gave up 8 bases, with 9 bases separating them. CDR1 and CDR2 (germline): SGHRS, YFSETQ. The CDR3 length is 12 residues.

The chain employs TRBV28 and TRBJ2-1; 12 nucleotides align to TRBD2. The CDR3 extends over 13 amino acids. Germline V gene lookup returns CDR1 MDHEN and CDR2 SYDVKM. With V trimmed by 5 bases and J by 10 bases, 3 bases remained unmatched. Here the CDR3 DNA reads TGTGCCAGCAGTCTCGGGACTAGCGGGGAGCAGTTCTTC. This encodes CASSLGTSGEQFF.

The CDR3 spells CASSDFGTSGGASEQFF. CDR3 sequence (DNA): TGCGCCAGCAGTGATTTCGGGACTAGCGGGGGGGCGTCTGAGCAGTTCTTC. This chain connects TRBV10-2 to TRBJ2-1, with 16 bases that match TRBD2. The germline V gene has CDR1 WSHSY and CDR2 SAAADI. The CDR3 is made up of 17 amino acids. Trimming took 3 bases from V and 9 from J; bases not matched to a gene: 8.

The rearrangement joins TRBV6-6 to TRBJ1-1; TRBD1 might be the D (6 bases). Trimming took 7 bases from V and 13 from J, leaving 19 bases between them. From germline, CDR1 is MNHNY and CDR2 SVGAGI (reference sequence). The length of the CDR3 is 12 residues. CDR3 sequence (DNA): TGTGCCAGCAATTTACCGGGACACAACGATTTCTTT. Translating gives CASNLPGHNDFF.

The V call is TRBV13, the J call TRBJ1-1; 7 nucleotides line up with TRBD1. The CDR3 sequence is 16 residues long. In germline, CDR1 is PRHDT, CDR2 FYEKMQ (reference sequence). V lost 5 bases and J lost 0; bases outside the gene matches: 9. The CDR3 loop is CASSPSLTGMNTEAFF. For the CDR3, the DNA is TGTGCCAGCAGCCCCAGCCTGACAGGGATGAACACTGAAGCTTTCTTT.

The genes are TRBV28 and TRBJ1-6, with 9 positions matching TRBD1. The germline V gene encodes CDR1 MDHEN and CDR2 SYDVKM. CDR3 length equals 14 residues. Trimming at V came to 8 bases and at J to 11 bases, leaving 10 bases not matched to a gene. The CDR3 DNA reads TGTGCCAGCGGCACCGGGACAGGGTCCCCACCCCTCCACTTT. Translated: CASGTGTGSPPLHF.

This chain's CDR3 is CASSLRELTDTQYF. For the CDR3, the DNA is TGTGCCAGCAGTTTAAGGGAGTTAACAGATACGCAGTATTTT. The chain joins TRBV27 to TRBJ2-3; weak D call: TRBD2 (5 bases). The germline V gene has CDR1 MNHEY and CDR2 SMNVEV (reference sequence). V was shortened by 2 bases and J by 3 bases, with 9 bases between the two germline ends. The CDR3 spans 14 residues.

V and J are TRBV18 and TRBJ1-2; D not resolved. V gave up 3 bases and J gave up 4 bases, with 9 bases separating them. Germline-derived CDR1 and CDR2 are KGHSH and LQKENI. There are 13 residues in the CDR3. This CDR3 is CASSPTGVYGYTF. CDR3 DNA: TGTGCCAGCTCACCGACCGGGGTCTATGGCTACACCTTC.

The chain carries TRBV11-2 and TRBJ1-5; D possibly corresponds to TRBD1 (5 bases). V was shortened by 1 base and J by 0 bases, with 13 bases between the two germline ends. Looked up from germline, CDR1 is SGHAT and CDR2 is FQNNGV. The CDR3 is 17 residues long. The CDR3 here is CASSLGPQGYSNQPQHF. The CDR3 DNA sequence: TGTGCCAGCAGCTTAGGCCCGCAGGGTTATAGCAATCAGCCCCAGCATTTT.

V is TRBV19 and J is TRBJ1-3; perhaps TRBD1 as D (5 bases). This CDR3 has 15 amino acids. CDR1 is LNHDA and CDR2 is SQIVND in the germline V gene (reference sequence). Trimming took 7 bases from V and 0 from J, leaving 13 bases between them. The DNA for the CDR3 is TGTGCCAGTAAAGGGACGGACTACTCTGGAAACACCATATATTTT. Its protein product is CASKGTDYSGNTIYF.

V gene TRBV5-1 combines with J gene TRBJ2-1, with 11 bases identical to TRBD1. Germline V gene lookup returns CDR1 SGHRS and CDR2 YFSETQ. V was clipped by 0 bases and J by 9 bases; unmatched bases: 5. CDR3 length equals 15 residues. The CDR3: CASSLGGQGEGEQFF. The CDR3 DNA follows: TGCGCCAGCAGCTTGGGGGGACAGGGGGAGGGTGAGCAGTTCTTC.

The table lists this clone with a few counts. The V call is TRBV19, the J call TRBJ1-2; 9 bases are a match to TRBD1. The CDR3 has 13 amino acids. Germline assignment: CDR1 LNHDA and CDR2 SQIVND (reference sequence). The junction had 0 bases not matched to a gene; V was cut back by 4 bases and J by 3 bases. CDR3 protein: CASSRTGDYGYTF. The CDR3 DNA reads as TGTGCCAGTAGTAGGACAGGGGACTATGGCTACACCTTC.

In this sample, this clone turned up a few times. This rearrangement joins TRBV5-1 to TRBJ2-1; the match to TRBD2 covers 16 bases. The CDR3 has 16 amino acids. Germline-derived CDR1 and CDR2 are SGHRS and YFSETQ. V gave up 4 bases and J gave up 9 bases; unmatched junction bases: 7. DNA of the CDR3: TGCGCCAGCAGCCCGGGACTAGCGGGAGGGCCAGCTGAGCAGTTCTTC. This encodes CASSPGLAGGPAEQFF.

The V and J genes are TRBV9 and TRBJ1-4; maybe TRBD1 (5 bases). Trimming stripped 2 bases from V and 5 bases from J, with 13 bases between. There are 15 residues in the CDR3. CDR1 SGDLS and CDR2 YYNGEE come from the germline V gene. In nucleotides, the CDR3 is TGTGCCAGCAGCGTGGGAGGGGCCAGGAATGAAAAACTGTTTTTT. Residues: CASSVGGARNEKLFF.

J is TRBJ1-1 and V is TRBV6-1; TRBD1 might be the D (5 bases). Germline-derived CDR1 and CDR2 are MNHNS and SASEGT. The CDR3 has 12 amino acids. Trimming took off 7 bases at V and 14 bases at J, with 20 bases between the two ends. CDR3 coding DNA: TGTGCCAGCACCTTATTGGGGAGGGGAGGGTTCTTT. As protein: CASTLLGRGGFF.